This T cell receptor (beta chain) was retrieved from a study of shared clonotypes between healthy human individuals. For this clone: Its antigen is still unknown.

Study outcomes and limitations: For sorted subsets, rarefaction showed incomplete sequencing despite large depth.

The assay was immunoSEQ multiplex PCR, and TCRdb's table has in-frame clones only and misses some. Among 2,500,000 or so clones listed, roughly 90% were seen once. The clonotype was recovered from a man between 18 and 29 years old in good health. Some clones in this sample may be carry-over from other donors' samples. Sequencing was performed on naive CD4+ T cells from PBMCs. Subset noted: CD45RA+ positively selected.

The CDR3 region is CASSQSKRQGGYEQYF. CDR3 DNA: TGCGCCAGCAGTCAATCGAAAAGACAGGGAGGCTACGAGCAGTACTTC. The gene calls are TRBV23-1 and TRBJ2-7; tentatively, D is TRBD1 (7 bases). Being an ORF, TRBV23-1 has a function that is uncertain. V lost 0 bases and J lost 3, with 15 bases in between. The CDR3 spans 16 residues.